Detailed here is one TCR beta chain. Its antigen is unknown. These data belong to a study of beta chain features in type 1 diabetes. CD45RO/CCR7/CD25/CD127/CD95/CD27 sorting isolated CD4+ naive, central memory, regulatory and stem cell-like memory cells. Overall study findings and caveats: Researchers report that Type 1 diabetes patients had moderately but significantly shorter TCRB CDR3s across all four CD4+ subsets.

The CDR3 covers 14 residues. V lost 0 bases, J lost 3 bases, and 10 bases lay in between. CDR1 is SGHNT, CDR2 YYREEE, per germline (reference sequence). Investigators reverse transcribed all isolated RNA, so they sequenced expressed TCRB transcripts. Produced via immunoSEQ multiplex PCR; TCRdb's table is partial and in-frame only. Among about 260,000 clones listed, 20% were seen once. This clonotype was obtained from a woman aged 40 to 50 with type 1 diabetes. V usage is TRBV5-4 and J usage is TRBJ2-7; TRBD2 is a possible D gene (6 bases). Material for sequencing was naive CD4+ T cells from blood. The CDR3 DNA sequence: TGTGCCAGCAGCTTGGAATTGCGGGGCTACGAGCAGTACTTC. This encodes CASSLELRGYEQYF.